The entry that follows covers one TCR beta chain sequence. This sample stems from a study of PD-L1 blockade in urothelial cancer. Looking at the study overall: Patients' histories included 0 to 3 prior chemotherapy regimens.

Sample time point: pretreatment peripheral blood. Pretreatment sampling and on-treatment sampling together yielded between 1 and 8 samples for each patient. CDR1 LGHNT and CDR2 FRNRAP come from the germline V gene. This CDR3 spans 15 amino acids. The V gene lost 0 bases and the J gene lost 2 bases, with 7 bases spanning the gap. Assay used: immunoSEQ multiplex PCR; TCRdb lists only in-frame clones, some missing. The table shows about 63,000 clones, with roughly four fifths occurring only once. V and J are TRBV12-5 and TRBJ2-2; D uncertain. This clonotype was sampled from a man in his 70s with urothelial cancer. The source was PBMCs, collected around atezolizumab (anti-PD-L1) treatment. The DNA for the CDR3 is TGTGCTAGTGGTTTGGTACTTAGAAACACCGGGGAGCTGTTTTTT. As protein: CASGLVLRNTGELFF. Looking up the rest from reference TRBV12-5 and TRBJ2-2 gives the full variable domain: DARVTQTPRHKVTEMGQEVTMRCQPILGHNTVFWYRQTMMQGLELLAYFRNRAPLDDSGMPKDRFSAEMPDATLATLKIQPSEPRDSAVYFCASGLVLRNTGELFFGEGSRLTVL.